The clone carrying this T cell receptor (beta chain) has a handful of counts. Its antigen is unidentified. In the PCR, 60 Vbeta and 13 Jbeta primers were used. TCRdb keeps only in-frame clones here, not all; method: immunoSEQ multiplex PCR. This sample has approximately 89,000 clones, with roughly 86% found just once. The CDR3 loop spans 15 amino acids. The germline CDR1 and CDR2 sequences are SEHNR and FQNEAQ (reference sequence). With V trimmed by 4 bases and J by 2 bases, 8 bases remained unmatched. The data were taken from a study of cytomegalovirus exposure and HLA in healthy donors. Overall study results and limits: Indistinguishability led to the exclusion of some V segments, TRBV6-2 and TRBV6-3 included.

Material for sequencing was PBMCs. V and J are TRBV7-9 and TRBJ2-7, with TRBD1 identical over 7 bases. This TCR was recovered from a human donor in good health. This CDR3 is CASSSNRDRAYEQYF. DNA for the CDR3: TGTGCCAGCAGCTCCAACCGGGACAGAGCCTACGAGCAGTACTTC.